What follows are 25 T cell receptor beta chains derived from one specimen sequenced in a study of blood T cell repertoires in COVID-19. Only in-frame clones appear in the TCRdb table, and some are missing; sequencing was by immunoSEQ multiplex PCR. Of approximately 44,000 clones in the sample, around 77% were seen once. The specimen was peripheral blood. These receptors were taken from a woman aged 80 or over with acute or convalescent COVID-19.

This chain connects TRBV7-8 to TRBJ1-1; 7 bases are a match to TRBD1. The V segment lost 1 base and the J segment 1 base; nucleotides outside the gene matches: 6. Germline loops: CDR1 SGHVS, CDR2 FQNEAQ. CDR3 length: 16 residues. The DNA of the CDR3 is TGTGCCAGCAGCTTAGTGTGGACAGGAAAGAACACTGAAGCTTTCTTT. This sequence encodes CASSLVWTGKNTEAFF.

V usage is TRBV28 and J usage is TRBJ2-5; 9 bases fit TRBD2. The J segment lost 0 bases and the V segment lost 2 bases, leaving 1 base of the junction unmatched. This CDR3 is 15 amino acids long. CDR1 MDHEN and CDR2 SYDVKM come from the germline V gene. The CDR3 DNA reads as TGTGCCAGCAGTTTACTAGCGGGGTACCAAGAGACCCAGTACTTC. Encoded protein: CASSLLAGYQETQYF.

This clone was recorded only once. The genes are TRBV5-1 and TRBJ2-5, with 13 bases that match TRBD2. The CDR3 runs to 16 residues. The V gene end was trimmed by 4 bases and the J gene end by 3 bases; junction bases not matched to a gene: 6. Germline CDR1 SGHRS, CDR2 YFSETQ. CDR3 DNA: TGCGCCAGCAGCCGTACAGGACTAGCGGGGGAAGAGACCCAGTACTTC. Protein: CASSRTGLAGEETQYF.

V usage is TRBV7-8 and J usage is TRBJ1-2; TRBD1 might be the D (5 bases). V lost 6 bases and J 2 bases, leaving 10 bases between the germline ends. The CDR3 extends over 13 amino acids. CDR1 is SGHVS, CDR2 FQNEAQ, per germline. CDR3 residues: CASRPDSNYGYTF. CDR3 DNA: TGTGCCAGCAGACCAGACAGCAACTATGGCTACACCTTC.

The CDR3 spells CASSLGAGTPHYTF. The CDR3 DNA sequence: TGTGCCAGCAGCTTGGGGGCAGGGACACCTCACTACACCTTC. V gene TRBV5-6 combines with J gene TRBJ1-2, with D perhaps matching TRBD1 (6 bases). Deletions cut 0 bases from V and 10 bases from J, with 16 bases between. Germline V gene data show CDR1 as SGHDT and CDR2 as YYEEEE. There are 14 residues in the CDR3.

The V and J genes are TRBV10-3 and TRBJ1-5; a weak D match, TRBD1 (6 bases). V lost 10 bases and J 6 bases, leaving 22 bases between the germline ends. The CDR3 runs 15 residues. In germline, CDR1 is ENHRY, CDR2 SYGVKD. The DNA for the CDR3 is TGTGCCACCAGGGGTACGGGGGGCGAGGGTCAGCCCCAGCATTTT. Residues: CATRGTGGEGQPQHF.

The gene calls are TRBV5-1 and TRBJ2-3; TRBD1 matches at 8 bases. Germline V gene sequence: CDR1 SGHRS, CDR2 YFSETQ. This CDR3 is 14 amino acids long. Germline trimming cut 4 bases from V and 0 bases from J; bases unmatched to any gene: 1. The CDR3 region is CASSGTGSTDTQYF. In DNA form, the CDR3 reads TGCGCCAGCAGCGGGACAGGCAGCACAGATACGCAGTATTTT.

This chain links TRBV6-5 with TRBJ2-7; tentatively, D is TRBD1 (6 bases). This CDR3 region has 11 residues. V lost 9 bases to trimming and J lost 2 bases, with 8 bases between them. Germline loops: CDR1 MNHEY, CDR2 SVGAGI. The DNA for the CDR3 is TGTGCCAGTGGACAGCCCTACGAGCAGTACTTC. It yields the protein CASGQPYEQYF.

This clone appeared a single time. The CDR3 loop is CASSYRTIRYEQYF. The CDR3 DNA follows: TGTGCCAGTAGTTATCGGACTATCCGCTACGAGCAGTACTTC. This chain links TRBV19 with TRBJ2-7; D is possibly TRBD2 (6 bases). The germline V gene encodes CDR1 LNHDA and CDR2 SQIVND (reference sequence). The CDR3 has 14 amino acids. V gave up 5 bases and J gave up 3 bases, with 14 bases separating them.

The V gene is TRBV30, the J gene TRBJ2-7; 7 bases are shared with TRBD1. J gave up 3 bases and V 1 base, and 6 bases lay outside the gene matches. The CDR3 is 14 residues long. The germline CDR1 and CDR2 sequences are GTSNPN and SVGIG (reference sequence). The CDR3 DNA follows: TGTGCCTGGAGTGACCGGGACAGAGTCTACGAGCAGTACTTC. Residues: CAWSDRDRVYEQYF.

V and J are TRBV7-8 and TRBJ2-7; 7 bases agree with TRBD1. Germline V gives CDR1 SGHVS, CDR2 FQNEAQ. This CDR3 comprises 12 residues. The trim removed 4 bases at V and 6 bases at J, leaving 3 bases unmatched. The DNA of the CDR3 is TGTGCCAGCAGCTCCAACAGGGGCGAGCAGTACTTC. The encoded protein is CASSSNRGEQYF. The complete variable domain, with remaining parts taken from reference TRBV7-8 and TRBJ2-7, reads GAGVSQSPRYKVAKRGQDVALRCDPISGHVSLFWYQQALGQGPEFLTYFQNEAQLDKSGLPSDRFFAERPEGSVSTLKIQRTQQEDSAVYLCASSSNRGEQYFGPGTRLTVT.

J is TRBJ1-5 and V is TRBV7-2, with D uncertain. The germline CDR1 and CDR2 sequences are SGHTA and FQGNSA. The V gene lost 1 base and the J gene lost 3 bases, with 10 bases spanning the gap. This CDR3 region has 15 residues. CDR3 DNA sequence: TGTGCCAGCAGCTTAGGTCCGGGTTTCAATCAGCCCCAGCATTTT. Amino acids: CASSLGPGFNQPQHF.

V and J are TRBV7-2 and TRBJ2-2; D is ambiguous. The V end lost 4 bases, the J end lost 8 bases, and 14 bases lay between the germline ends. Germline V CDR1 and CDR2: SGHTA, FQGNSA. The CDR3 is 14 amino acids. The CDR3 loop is CASSSAVGIGELFF. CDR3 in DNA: TGTGCCAGCAGCTCAGCAGTCGGTATAGGGGAGCTGTTTTTT.

The chain's CDR3 is CASSFRDRDNEQFF. CDR3 in DNA: TGTGCCAGCAGCTTCCGGGACAGAGACAATGAGCAGTTCTTC. The chain employs TRBV7-9 and TRBJ2-1, with 7 bases fitting TRBD1. CDR1 and CDR2 from the germline V gene are SEHNR and FQNEAQ (reference sequence). V lost 3 bases, J lost 5 bases, and 4 bases stayed unmatched. The CDR3 runs to 14 residues.

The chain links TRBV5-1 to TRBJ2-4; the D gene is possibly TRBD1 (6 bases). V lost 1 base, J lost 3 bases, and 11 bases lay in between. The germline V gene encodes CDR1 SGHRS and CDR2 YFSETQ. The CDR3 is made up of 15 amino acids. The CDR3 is CASSLTGLDKNIQYF. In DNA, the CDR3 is TGCGCCAGCAGCTTGACAGGGTTGGACAAAAACATTCAGTACTTC.

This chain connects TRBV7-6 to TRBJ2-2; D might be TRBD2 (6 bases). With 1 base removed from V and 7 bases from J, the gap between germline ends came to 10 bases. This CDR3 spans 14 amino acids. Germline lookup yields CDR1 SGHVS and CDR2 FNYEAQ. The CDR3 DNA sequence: TGTGCCAGCAGCTTAGTTTCCGGGGGCGGGGAGCTGTTTTTT. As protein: CASSLVSGGGELFF.

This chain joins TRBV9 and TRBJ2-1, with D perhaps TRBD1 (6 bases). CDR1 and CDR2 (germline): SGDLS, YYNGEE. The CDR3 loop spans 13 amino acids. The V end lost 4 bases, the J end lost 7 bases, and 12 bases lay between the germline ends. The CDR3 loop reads CASSITQGNEQFF. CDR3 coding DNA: TGTGCCAGCAGCATTACACAGGGAAATGAGCAGTTCTTC. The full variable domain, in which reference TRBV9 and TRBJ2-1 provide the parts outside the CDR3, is DSGVTQTPKHLITATGQRVTLRCSPRSGDLSVYWYQQSLDQGLQFLIQYYNGEERAKGNILERFSAQQFPDLHSELNLSSLELGDSALYFCASSITQGNEQFFGPGTRLTVL.

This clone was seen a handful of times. The CDR3 DNA is TGTGCCAGCAGCCGGGACAGGGGGCGCACCGGGGAGCTGTTTTTT. The encoded protein is CASSRDRGRTGELFF. The gene calls are TRBV5-6 and TRBJ2-2; 12 bases fit TRBD1. With V trimmed by 4 bases and J by 4 bases, 2 bases remained unmatched. CDR1 is SGHDT, CDR2 YYEEEE, per germline. The CDR3 runs 15 residues.

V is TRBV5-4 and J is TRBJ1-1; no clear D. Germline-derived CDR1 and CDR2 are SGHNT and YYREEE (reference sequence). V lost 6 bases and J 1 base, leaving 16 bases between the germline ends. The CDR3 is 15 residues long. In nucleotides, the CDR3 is TGTGCCAGCACCTCACAACCCCCCCGGAACACTGAAGCTTTCTTT. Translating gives CASTSQPPRNTEAFF.

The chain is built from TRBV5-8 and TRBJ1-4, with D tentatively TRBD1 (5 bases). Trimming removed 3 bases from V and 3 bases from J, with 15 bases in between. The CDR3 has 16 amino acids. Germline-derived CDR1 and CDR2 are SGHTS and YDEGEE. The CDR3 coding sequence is TGTGCCAGCAGCTCCGGAAGGGGATTAGCTAATGAAAAACTGTTTTTT. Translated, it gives CASSSGRGLANEKLFF.

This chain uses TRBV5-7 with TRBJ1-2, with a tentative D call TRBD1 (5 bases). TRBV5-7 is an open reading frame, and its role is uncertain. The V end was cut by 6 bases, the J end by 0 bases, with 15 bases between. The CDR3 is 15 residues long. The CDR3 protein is CASNVTTDANYGYTF. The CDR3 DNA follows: TGTGCCAGCAACGTTACGACAGACGCTAACTATGGCTACACCTTC.

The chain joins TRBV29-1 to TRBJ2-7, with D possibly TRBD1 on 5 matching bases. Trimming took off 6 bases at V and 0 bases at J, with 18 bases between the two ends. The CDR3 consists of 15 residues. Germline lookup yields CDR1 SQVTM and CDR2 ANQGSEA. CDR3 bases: TGCAGCGTAGCGACAGACGCGTCCACCTCCTACGAGCAGTACTTC. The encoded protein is CSVATDASTSYEQYF.

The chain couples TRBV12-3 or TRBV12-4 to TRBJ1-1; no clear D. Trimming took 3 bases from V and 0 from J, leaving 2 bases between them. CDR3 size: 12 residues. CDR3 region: CASSFMNTEAFF. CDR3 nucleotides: TGTGCCAGCAGTTTCATGAACACTGAAGCTTTCTTT.

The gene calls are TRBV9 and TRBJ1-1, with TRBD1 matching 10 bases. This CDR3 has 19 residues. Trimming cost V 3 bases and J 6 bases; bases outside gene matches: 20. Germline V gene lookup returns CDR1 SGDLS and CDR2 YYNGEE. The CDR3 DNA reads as TGTGCCAGCAGCGCGCGAGTGGGACAGGGGATCGGAATTGGGTCTGAAGCTTTCTTT. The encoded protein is CASSARVGQGIGIGSEAFF.

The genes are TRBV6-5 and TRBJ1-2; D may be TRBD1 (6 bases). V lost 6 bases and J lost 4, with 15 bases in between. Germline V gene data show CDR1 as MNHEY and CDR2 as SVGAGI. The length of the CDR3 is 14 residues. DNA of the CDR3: TGTGCCAGCAGCCGTCAACAGGGTGGCTATGGCTACACCTTC. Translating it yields CASSRQQGGYGYTF.